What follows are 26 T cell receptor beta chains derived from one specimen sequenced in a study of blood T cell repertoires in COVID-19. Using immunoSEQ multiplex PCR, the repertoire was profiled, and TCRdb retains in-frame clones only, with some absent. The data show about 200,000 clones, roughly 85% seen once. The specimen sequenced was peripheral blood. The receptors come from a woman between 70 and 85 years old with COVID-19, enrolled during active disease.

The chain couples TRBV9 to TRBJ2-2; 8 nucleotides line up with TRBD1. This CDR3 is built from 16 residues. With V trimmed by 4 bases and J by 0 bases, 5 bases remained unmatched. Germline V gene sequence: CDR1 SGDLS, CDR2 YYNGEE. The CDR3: CASSLRDRTNTGELFF. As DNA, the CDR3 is TGTGCCAGCAGCCTCCGGGACAGGACGAACACCGGGGAGCTGTTTTTT.

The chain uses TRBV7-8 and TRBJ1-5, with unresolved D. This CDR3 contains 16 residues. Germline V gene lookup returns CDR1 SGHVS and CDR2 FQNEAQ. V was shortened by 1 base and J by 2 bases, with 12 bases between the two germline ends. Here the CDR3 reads CASSLEVEVGNQPQHF. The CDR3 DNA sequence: TGTGCCAGCAGCTTAGAGGTGGAGGTAGGCAATCAGCCCCAGCATTTT.

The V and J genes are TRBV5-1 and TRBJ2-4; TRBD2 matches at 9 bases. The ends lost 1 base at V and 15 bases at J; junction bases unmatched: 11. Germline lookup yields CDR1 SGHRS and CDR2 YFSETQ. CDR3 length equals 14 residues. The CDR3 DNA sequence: TGCGCCAGCAGCTTGATGATAGCGGGGGAAGCCTGGTACTTC. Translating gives CASSLMIAGEAWYF.

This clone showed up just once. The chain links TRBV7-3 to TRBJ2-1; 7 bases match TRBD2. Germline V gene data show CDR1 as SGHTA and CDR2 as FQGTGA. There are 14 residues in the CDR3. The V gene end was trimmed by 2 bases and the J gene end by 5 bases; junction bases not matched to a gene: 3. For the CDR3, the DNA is TGTGCCAGCAGCTTAGGTCTAGCGGACAATGAGCAGTTCTTC. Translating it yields CASSLGLADNEQFF.

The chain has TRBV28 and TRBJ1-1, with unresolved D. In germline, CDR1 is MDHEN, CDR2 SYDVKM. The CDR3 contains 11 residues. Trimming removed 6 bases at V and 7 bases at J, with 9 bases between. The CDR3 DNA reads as TGTGCCAGCAGGGAGCGCAGTGAAGCTTTCTTT. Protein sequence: CASRERSEAFF.

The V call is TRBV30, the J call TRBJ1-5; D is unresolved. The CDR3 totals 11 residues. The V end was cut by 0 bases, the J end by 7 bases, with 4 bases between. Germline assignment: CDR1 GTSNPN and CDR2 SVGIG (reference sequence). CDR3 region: CAWSVGQPQHF. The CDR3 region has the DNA TGTGCCTGGAGTGTTGGCCAGCCCCAGCATTTT. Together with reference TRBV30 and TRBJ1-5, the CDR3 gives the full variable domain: SQTIHQWPATLVQPVGSPLSLECTVEGTSNPNLYWYRQAAGRGLQLLFYSVGIGQISSEVPQNLSASRPQDRQFILSSKKLLLSDSGFYLCAWSVGQPQHFGDGTRLSIL.

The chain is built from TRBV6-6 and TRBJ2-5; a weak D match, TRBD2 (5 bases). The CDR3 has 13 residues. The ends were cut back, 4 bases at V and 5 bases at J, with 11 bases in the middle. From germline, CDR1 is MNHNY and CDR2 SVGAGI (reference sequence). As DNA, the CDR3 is TGTGCCAGCAGTTCAACTAGTGAGGAGACCCAGTACTTC. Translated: CASSSTSEETQYF.

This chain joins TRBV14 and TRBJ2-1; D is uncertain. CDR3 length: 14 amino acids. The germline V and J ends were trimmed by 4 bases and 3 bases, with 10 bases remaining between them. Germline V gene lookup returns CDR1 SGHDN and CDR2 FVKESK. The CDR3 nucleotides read TGTGCCAGCAGCCCCGTCGGGTACTACAATGAGCAGTTCTTC. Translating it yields CASSPVGYYNEQFF.

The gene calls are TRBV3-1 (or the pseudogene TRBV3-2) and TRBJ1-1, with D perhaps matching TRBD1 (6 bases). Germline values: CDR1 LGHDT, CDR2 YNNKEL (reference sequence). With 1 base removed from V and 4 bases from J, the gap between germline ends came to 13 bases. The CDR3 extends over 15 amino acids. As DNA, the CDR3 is TGTGCCAGCAGCCAAGTAGGGGGGGGCTCCACTGAAGCTTTCTTT. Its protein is CASSQVGGGSTEAFF.

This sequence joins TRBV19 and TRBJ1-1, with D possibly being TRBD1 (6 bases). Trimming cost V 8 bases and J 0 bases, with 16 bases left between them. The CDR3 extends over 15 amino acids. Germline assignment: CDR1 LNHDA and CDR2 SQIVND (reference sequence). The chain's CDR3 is CASETTGRMNTEAFF. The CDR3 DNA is TGTGCCAGTGAAACGACAGGACGTATGAACACTGAAGCTTTCTTT.

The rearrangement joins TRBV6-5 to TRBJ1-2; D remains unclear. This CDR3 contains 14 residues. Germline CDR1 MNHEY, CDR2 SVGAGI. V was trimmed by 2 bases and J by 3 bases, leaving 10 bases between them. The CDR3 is CASSYGGQDYGYTF. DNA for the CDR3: TGTGCCAGCAGTTACGGAGGGCAGGACTATGGCTACACCTTC.

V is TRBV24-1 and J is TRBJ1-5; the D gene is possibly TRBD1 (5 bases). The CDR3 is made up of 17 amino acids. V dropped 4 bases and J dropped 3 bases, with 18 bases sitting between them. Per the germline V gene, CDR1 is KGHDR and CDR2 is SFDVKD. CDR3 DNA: TGTGCCACCAGTGACGGGCAGTACGCAGGGTTCAATCAGCCCCAGCATTTT. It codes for CATSDGQYAGFNQPQHF.

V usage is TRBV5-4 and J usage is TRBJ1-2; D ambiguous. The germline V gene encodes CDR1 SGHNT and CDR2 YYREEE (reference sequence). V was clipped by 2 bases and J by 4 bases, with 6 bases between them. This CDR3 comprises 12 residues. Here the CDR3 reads CASSFRSYGYTF. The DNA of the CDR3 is TGTGCCAGCAGCTTCCGCAGCTATGGCTACACCTTC.

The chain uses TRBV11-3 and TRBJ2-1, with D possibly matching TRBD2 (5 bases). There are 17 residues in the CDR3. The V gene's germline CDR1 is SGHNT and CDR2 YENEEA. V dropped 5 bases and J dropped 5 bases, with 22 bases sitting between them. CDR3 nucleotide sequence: TGTGCCAGCAGCCGGACGCTCAAGGATGGGAGAAACAATGAGCAGTTCTTC. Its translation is CASSRTLKDGRNNEQFF.

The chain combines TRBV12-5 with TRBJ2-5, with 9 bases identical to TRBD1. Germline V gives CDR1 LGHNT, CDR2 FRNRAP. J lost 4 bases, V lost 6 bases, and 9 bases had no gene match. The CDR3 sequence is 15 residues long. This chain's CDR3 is CASGRQGGIGETQYF. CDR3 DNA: TGTGCTAGTGGCAGACAGGGGGGAATTGGAGAGACCCAGTACTTC.

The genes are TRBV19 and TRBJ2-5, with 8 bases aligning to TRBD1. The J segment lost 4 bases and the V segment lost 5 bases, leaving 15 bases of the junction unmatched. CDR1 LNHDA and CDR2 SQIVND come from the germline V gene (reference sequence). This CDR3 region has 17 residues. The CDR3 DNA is TGTGCCAGTAGTGGTCTCCCAGGACAGGGTTCGTTAGAGACCCAGTACTTC. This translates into CASSGLPGQGSLETQYF.

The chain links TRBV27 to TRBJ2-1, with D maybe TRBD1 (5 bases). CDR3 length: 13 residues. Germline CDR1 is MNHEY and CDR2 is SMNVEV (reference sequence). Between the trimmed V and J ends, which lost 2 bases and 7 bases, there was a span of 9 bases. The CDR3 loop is CASSLGYRNEQFF. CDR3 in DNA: TGTGCCAGCAGTTTAGGATACAGGAATGAGCAGTTCTTC.

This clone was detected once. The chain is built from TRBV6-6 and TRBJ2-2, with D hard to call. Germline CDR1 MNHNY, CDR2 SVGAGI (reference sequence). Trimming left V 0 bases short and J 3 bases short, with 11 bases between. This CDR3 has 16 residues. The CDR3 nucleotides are TGTGCCAGCAGTTACTCGTTTGGCCAGGACACCGGGGAGCTGTTTTTT. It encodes CASSYSFGQDTGELFF.

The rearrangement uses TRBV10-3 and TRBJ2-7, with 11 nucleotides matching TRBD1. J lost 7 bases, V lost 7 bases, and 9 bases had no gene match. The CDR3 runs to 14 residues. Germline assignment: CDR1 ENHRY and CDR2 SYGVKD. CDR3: CAINPGQGVKEQYF. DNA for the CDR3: TGTGCCATCAATCCGGGACAGGGGGTGAAAGAGCAGTACTTC.

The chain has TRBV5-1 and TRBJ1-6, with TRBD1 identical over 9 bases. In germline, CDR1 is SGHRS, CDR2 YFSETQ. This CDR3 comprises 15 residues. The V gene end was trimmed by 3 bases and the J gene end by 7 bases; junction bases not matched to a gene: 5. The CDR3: CASSYGTGSNSPLHF. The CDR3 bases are TGCGCCAGCAGCTACGGGACAGGGTCGAATTCACCCCTCCACTTT.

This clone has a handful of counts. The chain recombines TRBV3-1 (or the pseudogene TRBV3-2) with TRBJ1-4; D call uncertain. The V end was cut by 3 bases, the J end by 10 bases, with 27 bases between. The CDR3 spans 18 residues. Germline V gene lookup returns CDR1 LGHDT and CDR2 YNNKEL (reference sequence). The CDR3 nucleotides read TGTGCCAGCAGCCAGATCAGAGGGAGTAGGGCTTATGAAAGAAAACTGTTTTTT. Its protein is CASSQIRGSRAYERKLFF.

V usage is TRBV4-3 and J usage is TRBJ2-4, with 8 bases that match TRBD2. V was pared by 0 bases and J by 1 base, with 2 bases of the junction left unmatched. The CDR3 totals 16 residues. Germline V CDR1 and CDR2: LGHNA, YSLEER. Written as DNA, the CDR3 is TGCGCCAGCAGCCAAGACCAGCGGGGGGCCAAAAACATTCAGTACTTC. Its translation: CASSQDQRGAKNIQYF.

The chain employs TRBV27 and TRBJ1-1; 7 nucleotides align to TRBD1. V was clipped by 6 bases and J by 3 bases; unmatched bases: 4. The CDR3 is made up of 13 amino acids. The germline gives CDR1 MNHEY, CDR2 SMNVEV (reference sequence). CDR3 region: CASRPGGYTEAFF. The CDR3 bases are TGTGCCAGCAGACCAGGGGGGTACACTGAAGCTTTCTTT.

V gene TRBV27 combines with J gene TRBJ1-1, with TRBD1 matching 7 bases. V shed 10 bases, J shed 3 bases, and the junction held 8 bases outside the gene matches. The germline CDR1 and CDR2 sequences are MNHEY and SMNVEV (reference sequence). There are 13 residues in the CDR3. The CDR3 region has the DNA TGTGCCACTGCTTGGGGACAGTACACTGAAGCTTTCTTT. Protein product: CATAWGQYTEAFF.

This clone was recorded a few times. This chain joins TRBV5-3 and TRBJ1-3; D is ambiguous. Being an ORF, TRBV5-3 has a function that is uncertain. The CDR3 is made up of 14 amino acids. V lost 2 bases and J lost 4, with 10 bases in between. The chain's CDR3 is CARSFSGPGNTIYF. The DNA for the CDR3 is TGTGCCAGAAGCTTCTCAGGCCCAGGAAACACCATATATTTT.

The CDR3 DNA reads TGTGCCAGCAGCCAAGCCGGGACTAGCGTTGAGGAGCAGTACTTC. This translates into CASSQAGTSVEEQYF. This chain joins TRBV4-2 and TRBJ2-7; 10 bases map to TRBD2. V lost 1 base and J lost 7; bases outside the gene matches: 7. In germline, CDR1 is LGHNA, CDR2 YNFKEQ. The length of the CDR3 is 15 residues.